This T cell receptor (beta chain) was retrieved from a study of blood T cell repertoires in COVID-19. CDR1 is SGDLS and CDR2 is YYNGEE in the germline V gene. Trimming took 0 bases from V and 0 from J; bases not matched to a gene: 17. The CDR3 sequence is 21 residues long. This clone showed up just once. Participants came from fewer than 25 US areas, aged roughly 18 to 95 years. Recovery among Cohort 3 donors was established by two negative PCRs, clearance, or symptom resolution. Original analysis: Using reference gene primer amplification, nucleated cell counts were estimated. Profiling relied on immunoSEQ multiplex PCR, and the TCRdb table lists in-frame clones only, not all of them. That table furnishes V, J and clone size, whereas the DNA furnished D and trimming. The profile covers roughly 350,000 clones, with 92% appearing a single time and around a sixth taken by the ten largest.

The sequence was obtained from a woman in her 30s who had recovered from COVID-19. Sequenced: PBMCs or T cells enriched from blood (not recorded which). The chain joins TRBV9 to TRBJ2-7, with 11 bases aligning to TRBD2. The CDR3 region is CASSVAPGAGLAVFVSYEQYF. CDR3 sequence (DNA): TGTGCCAGCAGCGTAGCTCCTGGGGCGGGACTAGCGGTCTTTGTCTCCTACGAGCAGTACTTC.